This passage covers 9 T cell receptor delta chains from one sample sequenced in a study of delta chains in infants with herpesvirus infections. TCR cDNA was made from PBMC RNA with gamma- and delta-chain-specific primers. TCRdb fed the RT-PCR reads into CATT to redo clone calling. The table has under 950 delta-chain clones, around 38% seen once; the top ten hold about an eighth. The sequences come from peripheral blood, collected at time point 1 of longitudinal follow-up. Every receptor here comes from a human donor who was a Ugandan infant, either HIV-exposed or HIV-unexposed (not recorded which).

Remarks on this clone: A far bigger clonotype differs at one base, so this is likely a read error. The gene calls are TRDV2 and TRDJ1, with 9 bases matching TRDD3. The CDR3 consists of 14 residues. Germline V gene lookup returns CDR1 GEAIGNYY and CDR2 EKD. CDR3 sequence: CACDILGDTVKLIF. In nucleotides, the CDR3 is TGTGCCTGTGACATACTGGGGGACACCGTTAAACTCATCTTT.

Worth noting for this clone: A much larger clone is a single base away; this may be a read error. The V and J genes are TRDV1 and TRDJ1; TRDD3 agrees at 13 bases. V shed 4 bases and J 0 bases; nucleotides not matched to a gene: 23. Germline CDR1 reads TSWWSYY; CDR2 reads QGS. The CDR3 consists of 23 residues. CDR3 residues: CALGGLVPLTYWGIRPYTDKLIF. As DNA, the CDR3 is TGTGCTCTTGGGGGACTTGTTCCGCTAACGTACTGGGGGATACGGCCCTACACCGATAAACTCATCTTT.

There are a few counts of this clone. This sequence is one base from a far larger clone and is likely a read error. This chain links TRDV1 with TRDJ1, with 8 bases identical to TRDD3. With 3 bases clipped from V and 5 bases from J, the junction kept 23 bases outside the gene matches. This CDR3 spans 20 amino acids. The germline gives CDR1 TSWWSYY, CDR2 QGS. CDR3 sequence: CALGEAFPSWSVLGGDKLIF. The CDR3 DNA follows: TGTGCTCTTGGGGAGGCCTTCCCTTCATGGTCCGTACTGGGGGGGGATAAACTCATCTTT.

Concerning this clone: This likely stems from a read error, as it lies one base from a far larger clone. In DNA, the CDR3 is TGTGCCTGTGACGGACTGGGGGACACCGATAAACTCATCTTT. Translated: CACDGLGDTDKLIF. V is TRDV2 and J is TRDJ1, with TRDD3 identical over 8 bases. The V gene end was trimmed by 3 bases and the J gene end by 0 bases; junction bases not matched to a gene: 2. The CDR3 length is 14 residues. Germline V gene lookup returns CDR1 GEAIGNYY and CDR2 EKD.

As concerns this clone: A far larger clone differs by one base, so this is likely a read error. The chain joins TRDV1 to TRDJ1, with TRDD3 matching over 10 bases. Germline V gives CDR1 TSWWSYY, CDR2 QGS. J was trimmed by 2 bases and V by 2 bases; bases with no gene match: 17. This CDR3 comprises 20 residues. This CDR3 reads CALGETCKGTGGFLTDKLIF. The CDR3 coding sequence is TGTGCTCTTGGGGAAACGTGTAAAGGAACTGGGGGATTCCTTACCGATAAACTCATCTTT.

In its sample, this clone was seen once. This likely stems from a read error, as it lies one base from a far larger clone. The same CDR3 can be traced to other DNA sequences in this sample. This chain joins TRDV1 and TRDJ1; 10 nucleotides agree with TRDD3. Per germline, CDR1 TSWWSYY and CDR2 QGS. This CDR3 is built from 20 residues. The CDR3 sequence: CALGEACKGTGGFLTDKLIF. Written as DNA, the CDR3 is TGTGCACTTGGGGAAGCGTGTAAAGGAACTGGGGGATTCCTTACCGATAAACTCATCTTT.

About this clone: This likely traces to a read error, being one base from a far larger clone. The chain combines TRDV1 with TRDJ1, with 8 bases identical to TRDD3. Germline CDR1 and CDR2: TSWWSYY and QGS. The J segment lost 2 bases and the V segment lost 3 bases, leaving 17 bases of the junction unmatched. The CDR3 has 19 residues. The CDR3 DNA reads as TGTGCTCTTGGGGAGTCCTTATACTGCTGGGGGAAGGAAACCGATAAACTCATCTTT. Residues: CALGESLYCWGKETDKLIF.

Worth noting for this clone: A much more abundant neighbour one base away suggests this may be a read error. The rearrangement links TRDV1 to TRDJ1; TRDD3 matches at 9 bases. Germline V lookup: CDR1 TSWWSYY, CDR2 QGS. This CDR3 spans 19 amino acids. V lost 2 bases, J lost 0 bases, and 13 bases stayed unmatched. The CDR3 is CALGEGCTLGDAHTDKLIF. The CDR3 bases are TGTGCTCTTGGGGAAGGGTGCACCCTGGGGGATGCCCACACCGATAAACTCATCTTT.

V gene TRDV2 combines with J gene TRDJ2, with 12 bases aligning to TRDD3. Germline CDR1 and CDR2: GEAIGNYY and EKD. The CDR3 totals 19 residues. V lost 2 bases, J lost 0 bases, and 9 bases stayed unmatched. The chain's CDR3 is CACDKLLGDTLTLTAQLFF. Here the CDR3 DNA reads TGTGCCTGTGACAAGCTTCTGGGGGATACGCTCACTTTGACAGCACAACTCTTCTTT.